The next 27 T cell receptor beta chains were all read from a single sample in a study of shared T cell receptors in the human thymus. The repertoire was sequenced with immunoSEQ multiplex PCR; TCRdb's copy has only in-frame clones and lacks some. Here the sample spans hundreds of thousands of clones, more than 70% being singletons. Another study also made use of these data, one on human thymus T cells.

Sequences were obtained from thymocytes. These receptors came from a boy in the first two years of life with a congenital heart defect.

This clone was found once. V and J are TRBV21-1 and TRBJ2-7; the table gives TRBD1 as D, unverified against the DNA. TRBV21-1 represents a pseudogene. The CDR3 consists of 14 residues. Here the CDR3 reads CASSRQGRRYEQYF. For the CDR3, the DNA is TGTGCCAGCAGCCGACAGGGGCGGCGCTACGAGCAGTACTTC.

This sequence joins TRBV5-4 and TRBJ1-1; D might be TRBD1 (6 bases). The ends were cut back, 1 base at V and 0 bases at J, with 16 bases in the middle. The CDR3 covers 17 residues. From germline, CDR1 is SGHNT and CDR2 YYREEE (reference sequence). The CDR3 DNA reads TGTGCCAGCAGCTTGTGGGGGACATTAAAAGTGAACACTGAAGCTTTCTTT. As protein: CASSLWGTLKVNTEAFF.

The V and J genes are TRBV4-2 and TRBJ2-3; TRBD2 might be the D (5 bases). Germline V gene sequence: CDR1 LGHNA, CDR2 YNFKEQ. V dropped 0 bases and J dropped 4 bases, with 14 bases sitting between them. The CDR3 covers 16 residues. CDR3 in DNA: TGTGCCAGCAGCCAAGAGGTGCGGGTCCCTCCAGATACGCAGTATTTT. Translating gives CASSQEVRVPPDTQYF.

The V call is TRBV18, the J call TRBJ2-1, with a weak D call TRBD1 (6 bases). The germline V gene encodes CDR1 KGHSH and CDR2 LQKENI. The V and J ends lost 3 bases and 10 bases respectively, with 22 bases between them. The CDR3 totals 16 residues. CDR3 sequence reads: CASSPEQGSSPWEQFF. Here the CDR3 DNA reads TGTGCCAGCTCACCCGAACAGGGTTCGTCCCCCTGGGAGCAGTTCTTC.

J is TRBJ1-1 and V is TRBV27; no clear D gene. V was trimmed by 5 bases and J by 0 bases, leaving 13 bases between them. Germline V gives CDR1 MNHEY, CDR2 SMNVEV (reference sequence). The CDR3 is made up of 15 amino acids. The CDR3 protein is CASSPGRVMNTEAFF. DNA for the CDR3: TGTGCCAGCAGTCCCGGGAGGGTTATGAACACTGAAGCTTTCTTT.

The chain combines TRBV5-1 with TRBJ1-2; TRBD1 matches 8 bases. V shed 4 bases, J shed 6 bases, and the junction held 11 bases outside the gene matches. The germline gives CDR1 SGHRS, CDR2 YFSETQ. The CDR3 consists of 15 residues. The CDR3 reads CASSPGNRGSNGYTF. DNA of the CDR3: TGCGCCAGCAGCCCCGGTAACAGGGGGAGTAATGGCTACACCTTC.

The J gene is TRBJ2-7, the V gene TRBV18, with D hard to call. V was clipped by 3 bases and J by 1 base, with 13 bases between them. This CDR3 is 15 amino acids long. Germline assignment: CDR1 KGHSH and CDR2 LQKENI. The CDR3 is CASSPRPTLSYEQYF. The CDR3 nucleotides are TGTGCCAGCTCACCCCGCCCTACCTTATCCTACGAGCAGTACTTC. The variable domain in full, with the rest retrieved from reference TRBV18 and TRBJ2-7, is NAGVMQNPRHLVRRRGQEARLRCSPMKGHSHVYWYRQLPEEGLKFMVYLQKENIIDESGMPKERFSAEFPKEGPSILRIQQVVRGDSAAYFCASSPRPTLSYEQYFGPGTRLTVT.

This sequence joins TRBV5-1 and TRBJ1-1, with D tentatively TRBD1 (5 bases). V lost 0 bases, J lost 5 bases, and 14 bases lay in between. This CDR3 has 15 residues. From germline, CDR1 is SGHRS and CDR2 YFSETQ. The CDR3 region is CASSLGPPGWTEAFF. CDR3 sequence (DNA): TGCGCCAGCAGCTTGGGGCCCCCAGGGTGGACTGAAGCTTTCTTT.

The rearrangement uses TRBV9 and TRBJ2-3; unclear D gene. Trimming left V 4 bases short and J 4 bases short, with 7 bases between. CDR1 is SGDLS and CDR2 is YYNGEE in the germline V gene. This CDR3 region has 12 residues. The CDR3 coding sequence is TGTGCCAGCAGCCCCTACTCAGATACGCAGTATTTT. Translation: CASSPYSDTQYF.

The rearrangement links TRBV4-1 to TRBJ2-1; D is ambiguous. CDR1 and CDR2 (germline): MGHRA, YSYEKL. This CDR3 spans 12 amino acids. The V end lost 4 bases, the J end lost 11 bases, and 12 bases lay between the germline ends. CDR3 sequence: CASSRLKEQQFF. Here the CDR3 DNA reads TGCGCCAGCAGCCGACTTAAGGAGCAGCAGTTCTTC.

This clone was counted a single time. The CDR3 here is CASSYATGLAYNEQFF. CDR3 sequence (DNA): TGTGCCAGCAGTTACGCGACAGGGTTGGCCTACAATGAGCAGTTCTTC. The rearrangement uses TRBV6-5 and TRBJ2-1, with 7 bases fitting TRBD1. Germline loops: CDR1 MNHEY, CDR2 SVGAGI. Trimming cost V 2 bases and J 2 bases; bases outside gene matches: 6. The CDR3 spans 16 residues.

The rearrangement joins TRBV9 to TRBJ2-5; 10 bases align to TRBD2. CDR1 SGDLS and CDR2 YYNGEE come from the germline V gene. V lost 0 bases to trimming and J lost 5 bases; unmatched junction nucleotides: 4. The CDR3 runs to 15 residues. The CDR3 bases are TGTGCCAGCAGCGTAGGTAGCGGGGGGCCGGAGACCCAGTACTTC. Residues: CASSVGSGGPETQYF.

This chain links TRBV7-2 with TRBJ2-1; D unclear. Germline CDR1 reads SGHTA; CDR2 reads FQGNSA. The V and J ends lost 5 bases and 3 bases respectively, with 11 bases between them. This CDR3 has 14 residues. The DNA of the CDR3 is TGTGCCAGCAGCCTCATAGCAAGCTACAATGAGCAGTTCTTC. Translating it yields CASSLIASYNEQFF.

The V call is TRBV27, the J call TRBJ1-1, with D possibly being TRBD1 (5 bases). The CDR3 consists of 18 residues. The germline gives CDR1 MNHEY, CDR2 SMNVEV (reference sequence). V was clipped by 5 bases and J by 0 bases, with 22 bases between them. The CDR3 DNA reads TGTGCCAGCAGTAGTGCAAAATACTACAGGAAAATGAACACTGAAGCTTTCTTT. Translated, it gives CASSSAKYYRKMNTEAFF.

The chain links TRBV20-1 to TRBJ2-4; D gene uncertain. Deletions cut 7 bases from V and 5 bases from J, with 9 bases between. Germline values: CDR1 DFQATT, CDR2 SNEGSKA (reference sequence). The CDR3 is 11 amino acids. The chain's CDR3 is CSVFYENIQYF. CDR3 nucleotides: TGCAGTGTCTTCTACGAAAACATTCAGTACTTC.

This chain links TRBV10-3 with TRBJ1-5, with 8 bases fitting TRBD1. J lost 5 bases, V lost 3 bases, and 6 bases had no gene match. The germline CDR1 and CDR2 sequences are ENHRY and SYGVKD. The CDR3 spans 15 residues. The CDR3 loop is CAISDPTGVHQPQHF. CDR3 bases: TGTGCCATCAGTGACCCGACAGGGGTTCATCAGCCCCAGCATTTT.

The CDR3 is CASSHRGNSNTEAFF. The CDR3 nucleotides are TGTGCCAGCAGCCACCGCGGGAATTCTAACACTGAAGCTTTCTTT. The V gene is TRBV5-6, the J gene TRBJ1-1, with unresolved D. V lost 4 bases to trimming and J lost 2 bases, with 15 bases between them. The CDR3 extends over 15 amino acids. The germline V gene has CDR1 SGHDT and CDR2 YYEEEE.

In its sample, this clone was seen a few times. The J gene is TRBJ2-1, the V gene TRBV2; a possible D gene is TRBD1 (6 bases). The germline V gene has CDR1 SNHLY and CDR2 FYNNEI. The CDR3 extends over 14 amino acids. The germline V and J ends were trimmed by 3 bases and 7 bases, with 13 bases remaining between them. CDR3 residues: CASSDLQGANEQFF. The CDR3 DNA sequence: TGTGCCAGCAGTGACCTACAGGGAGCAAATGAGCAGTTCTTC.

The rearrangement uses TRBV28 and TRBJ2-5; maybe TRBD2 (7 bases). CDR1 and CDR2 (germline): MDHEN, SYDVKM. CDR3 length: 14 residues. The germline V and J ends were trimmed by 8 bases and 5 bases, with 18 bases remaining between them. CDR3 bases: TGTGCCAGCTCCCCGGGGGGCGCGGATGAGACCCAGTACTTC. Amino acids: CASSPGGADETQYF. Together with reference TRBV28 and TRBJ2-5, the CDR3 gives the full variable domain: DVKVTQSSRYLVKRTGEKVFLECVQDMDHENMFWYRQDPGLGLRLIYFSYDVKMKEKGDIPEGYSVSREKKERFSLILESASTNQTSMYLCASSPGGADETQYFGPGTRLLVL.

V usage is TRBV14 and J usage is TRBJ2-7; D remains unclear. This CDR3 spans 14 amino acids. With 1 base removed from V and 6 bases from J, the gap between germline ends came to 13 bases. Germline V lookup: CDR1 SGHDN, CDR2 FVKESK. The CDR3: CASSQGSKRPEQYF. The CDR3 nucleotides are TGTGCCAGCAGCCAAGGTAGTAAGCGTCCCGAGCAGTACTTC. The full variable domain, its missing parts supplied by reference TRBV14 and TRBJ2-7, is EAGVTQFPSHSVIEKGQTVTLRCDPISGHDNLYWYRRVMGKEIKFLLHFVKESKQDESGMPNNRFLAERTGGTYSTLKVQPAELEDSGVYFCASSQGSKRPEQYFGPGTRLTVT.

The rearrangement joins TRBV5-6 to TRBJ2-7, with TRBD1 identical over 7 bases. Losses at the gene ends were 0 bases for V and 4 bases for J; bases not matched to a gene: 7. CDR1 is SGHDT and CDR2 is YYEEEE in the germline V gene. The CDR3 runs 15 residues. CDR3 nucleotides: TGTGCCAGCAGCTTGGTAGCAGGGGGTGGGTACGAGCAGTACTTC. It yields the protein CASSLVAGGGYEQYF.

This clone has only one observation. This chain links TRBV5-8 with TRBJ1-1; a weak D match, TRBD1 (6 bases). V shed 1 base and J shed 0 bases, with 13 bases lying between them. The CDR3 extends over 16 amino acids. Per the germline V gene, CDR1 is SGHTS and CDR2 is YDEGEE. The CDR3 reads CASSLRGADMNTEAFF. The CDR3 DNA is TGTGCCAGCAGCTTGCGGGGGGCCGACATGAACACTGAAGCTTTCTTT. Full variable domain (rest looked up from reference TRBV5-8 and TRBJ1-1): EAGVTQSPTHLIKTRGQQATLRCSPISGHTSVYWYQQALGLGLQFLLWYDEGEERNRGNFPPRFSGRQFPNYSSELNVNALELEDSALYLCASSLRGADMNTEAFFGQGTRLTVV.

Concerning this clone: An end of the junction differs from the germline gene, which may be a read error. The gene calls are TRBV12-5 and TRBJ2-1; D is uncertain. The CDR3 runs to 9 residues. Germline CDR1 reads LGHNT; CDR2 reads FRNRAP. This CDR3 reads CASGLVRLF. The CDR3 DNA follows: TGTGCTAGTGGTTTGGTCAGGCTCTTC.

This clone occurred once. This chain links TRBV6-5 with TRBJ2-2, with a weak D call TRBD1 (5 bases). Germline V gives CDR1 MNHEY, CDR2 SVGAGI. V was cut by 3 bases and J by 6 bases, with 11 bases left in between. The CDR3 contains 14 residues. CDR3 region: CASSYGAPAGELFF. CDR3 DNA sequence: TGTGCCAGCAGTTATGGGGCCCCGGCCGGGGAGCTGTTTTTT.

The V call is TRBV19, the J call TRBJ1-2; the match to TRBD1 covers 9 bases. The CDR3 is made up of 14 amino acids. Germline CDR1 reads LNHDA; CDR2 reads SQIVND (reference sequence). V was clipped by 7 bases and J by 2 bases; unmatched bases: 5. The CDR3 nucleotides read TGTGCCAGTACGGGACAGGGATTAAACTATGGCTACACCTTC. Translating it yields CASTGQGLNYGYTF.

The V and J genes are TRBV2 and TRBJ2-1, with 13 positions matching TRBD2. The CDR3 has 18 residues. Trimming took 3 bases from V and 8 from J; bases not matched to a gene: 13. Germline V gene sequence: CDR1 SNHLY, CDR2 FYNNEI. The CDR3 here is CASSERLAGGSAGDEQFF. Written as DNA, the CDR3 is TGTGCCAGCAGTGAGAGACTAGCGGGGGGCTCGGCAGGGGATGAGCAGTTCTTC.

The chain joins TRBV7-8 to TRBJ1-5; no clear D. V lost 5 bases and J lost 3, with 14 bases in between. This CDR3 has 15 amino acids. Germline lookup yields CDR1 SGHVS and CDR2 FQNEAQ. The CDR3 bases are TGTGCCAGCAGCGTAACGGGGATCGCCAATCAGCCCCAGCATTTT. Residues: CASSVTGIANQPQHF.